This is a list of T cell receptor beta chains from one sample in a study of post-analysis software for immune sequencing data. TCRdb used MiXCR to reprocess the PCR reads, holding one entry per CDR3 protein. The sample shows hundreds of thousands of distinct CDR3 sequences, 36% of them seen only once. Sequencing was carried out using blood. The receptor source for this set is a girl aged 10-17 years with multiple sclerosis. The CDR3 runs from the conserved cysteine through the conserved F or W. The D gene is left open where the match is weak. Clone size is given for some rows only: seen once, a few or many times, or a class if the clone is expanded.

J: TRBJ1-1
V: TRBV12-3/TRBV12-4
D: .
size: .
DNA: TGTGCCAGCACCCGACCGAAGAACACTGAAGCTTTCTTT
CDR3: CASTRPKNTEAFF

J: TRBJ1-2
V: TRBV7-9
D: TRBD1
size: once
DNA: TGTGCCACGACCGGGACAGCTGTCATTAACTATGGCTACACCTTC
CDR3: CATTGTAVINYGYTF

J: TRBJ2-5
V: TRBV20-1
D: .
size: .
DNA: TGCAGTGCTAGAGAGGTCCTGGAGACCCAGTACTTC
CDR3: CSAREVLETQYF

J: TRBJ2-1
V: TRBV20-1
D: .
size: .
DNA: TGCAGTGCTAGAGGGGGGTTTGCTATCAATGCGCAGTTCTTC
CDR3: CSARGGFAINAQFF

J: TRBJ1-5
V: TRBV27
D: TRBD1
size: .
DNA: TGTGCCAGCAGTCCTGGGACAGGGGGCAGGAGCAATCAGCCCCAGCATTTT
CDR3: CASSPGTGGRSNQPQHF

J: TRBJ2-5
V: TRBV29-1
D: .
size: many
DNA: TGTAGCGTTGAAGGGATCCAAGAGACCCAGTACTTC
CDR3: CSVEGIQETQYF

J: TRBJ1-1
V: TRBV19
D: .
size: .
DNA: TGTGCCAGTAGTATGGGACGGGAGAACACTGAAGCTTTCTTT
CDR3: CASSMGRENTEAFF

J: TRBJ1-2
V: TRBV7-9
D: .
size: .
DNA: TGTGCCAGCAGCTTAGGACCGATCCTCAACTATGGCTACACCTTC
CDR3: CASSLGPILNYGYTF

J: TRBJ2-5
V: TRBV20-1
D: TRBD2
size: many
DNA: TGCAGTGCTAGAGATCTCCGGACTAGCAACCAAGAGACCCAGTACTTC
CDR3: CSARDLRTSNQETQYF

J: TRBJ1-4
V: TRBV4-1
D: .
size: .
DNA: TGCGCCAGCAGCCAAGATGACGTTAGGGTAGGGGATGAAAAACTGTTTTTT
CDR3: CASSQDDVRVGDEKLFF

J: TRBJ2-7
V: TRBV19
D: TRBD1
size: .
DNA: TGTGCCAGTAGTATCGGGACAGGATCCTACGAGCAGTACTTC
CDR3: CASSIGTGSYEQYF

J: TRBJ1-4
V: TRBV5-1
D: .
size: .
DNA: TGCGCCAGCAGCTTGAGGGGGACAATTGCAACTAATGAAAAACTGTTTTTT
CDR3: CASSLRGTIATNEKLFF

J: TRBJ2-3
V: TRBV20-1
D: .
size: .
DNA: TGCAGCCTCCAGCGGTCTAACACAGATACGCAGTATTTT
CDR3: CSLQRSNTDTQYF

J: TRBJ1-2
V: TRBV10-3
D: TRBD1
size: .
DNA: TGTGCCATCAGTGAAGAGGGGGCTGGCTATGGCTACACCTTC
CDR3: CAISEEGAGYGYTF

J: TRBJ2-7
V: TRBV5-6
D: .
size: .
DNA: TGTGCCAGCGGGAGGCACGAGCAGTACTTC
CDR3: CASGRHEQYF